The 16 T cell receptor beta chains below were found in one sample sequenced in a study of cytomegalovirus exposure and HLA in healthy donors (dated by TCRdb to 2017 to 2019). Libraries were constructed by the immunoSEQ multiplex PCR assay. A mixture of 60 forward primers for TCR Vbeta segments and 13 reverse primers for TCR Jbeta segments was used in the multiplex PCR. TCRdb took this table from immuneACCESS and kept in-frame rearrangements with V and J called. Such tables lack part of the clones; where checked against another copy, unresolved V genes explain under half of the gap, and the rest is unexplained. This sample gives 100,000 or so clones in total; 70% to 85% of them show up just once. Of the sample, roughly 5% falls within the top ten clones. Sequenced sample: PBMCs. These receptors all come from a man aged 25 to 45 in good health and CMV-seropositive.

The genes are TRBV5-4 and TRBJ2-7; 9 positions agree with TRBD2. Trimming removed 4 bases from V and 7 bases from J; junction bases left unmatched: 15. The germline gives CDR1 SGHNT, CDR2 YYREEE (reference sequence). The CDR3 has 16 residues. In nucleotides, the CDR3 is TGTGCCAGCAGCCCCTGGGTAGCGGGGGACCCAATGGAGCAGTACTTC. Its translation is CASSPWVAGDPMEQYF.

This chain links TRBV7-9 with TRBJ2-1, with TRBD2 identical over 9 bases. Per the germline V gene, CDR1 is SEHNR and CDR2 is FQNEAQ (reference sequence). Trimming removed 3 bases from V and 2 bases from J; junction bases left unmatched: 5. The CDR3 has 16 amino acids. The CDR3 spells CASSLRREGTYNEQFF. The CDR3 coding sequence is TGTGCCAGCAGCTTGCGGCGGGAGGGCACCTACAATGAGCAGTTCTTC.

The chain employs TRBV19 and TRBJ1-3; D gene ambiguous. CDR1 is LNHDA, CDR2 SQIVND, per germline (reference sequence). The CDR3 sequence is 14 residues long. V gave up 3 bases and J gave up 4 bases, with 10 bases separating them. The CDR3 loop reads CASSITPRGNTIYF. CDR3 DNA sequence: TGTGCCAGTAGTATTACACCCCGAGGAAACACCATATATTTT.

This chain links TRBV4-3 with TRBJ2-4, with 8 bases matching TRBD2. This CDR3 contains 20 residues. Germline CDR1 LGHNA, CDR2 YSLEER. After removal of 4 bases from V and 0 bases from J, the junction contained 17 bases not matched to a gene. The CDR3 region has the DNA TGCGCCAGCAGCCCCCAACAGTCCGGGACTAGTGACTTAGCCAAAAACATTCAGTACTTC. It yields the protein CASSPQQSGTSDLAKNIQYF.

This chain links TRBV27 with TRBJ2-7, with TRBD2 identical over 10 bases. The CDR3 totals 14 residues. Germline CDR1 reads MNHEY; CDR2 reads SMNVEV (reference sequence). The V segment lost 6 bases and the J segment 4 bases; nucleotides outside the gene matches: 6. The CDR3 nucleotides read TGTGCCAGCAGGGGACTAGCGTCGGGTTACGAGCAGTACTTC. Protein sequence: CASRGLASGYEQYF.

J is TRBJ1-1 and V is TRBV4-1; unclear D gene. There are 14 residues in the CDR3. CDR1 MGHRA and CDR2 YSYEKL come from the germline V gene. The V and J ends lost 0 bases and 1 base respectively, with 6 bases between them. The CDR3: CASSQDAGNTEAFF. The CDR3 DNA is TGCGCCAGCAGCCAAGATGCGGGGAACACTGAAGCTTTCTTT.

This clone was seen only once. V and J are TRBV10-3 and TRBJ2-5, with 8 bases fitting TRBD2. V lost 2 bases and J lost 1; bases outside the gene matches: 6. This CDR3 is 16 amino acids long. CDR1 and CDR2 from the germline V gene are ENHRY and SYGVKD. The CDR3 loop is CAISETGGIFQETQYF. The CDR3 bases are TGTGCCATCAGTGAGACGGGGGGGATCTTCCAAGAGACCCAGTACTTC.

The chain recombines TRBV6-1 with TRBJ2-7; a weak D match, TRBD2 (6 bases). The CDR3 has 12 residues. The germline gives CDR1 MNHNS, CDR2 SASEGT. The V and J ends lost 3 bases and 7 bases respectively, with 10 bases between them. Written as DNA, the CDR3 is TGTGCCAGCAGTGAGCGTCGGGGGGAGCAGTACTTC. Protein product: CASSERRGEQYF.

V gene TRBV19 combines with J gene TRBJ1-5; D perhaps matches TRBD1 (5 bases). Germline V lookup: CDR1 LNHDA, CDR2 SQIVND (reference sequence). The CDR3 has 17 amino acids. The V end was cut by 5 bases, the J end by 1 base, with 18 bases between. For the CDR3, the DNA is TGTGCCAGTAGTCCGCTGGGGTGGGGGGAAAGCAATCAGCCCCAGCATTTT. Its protein is CASSPLGWGESNQPQHF.

This chain connects TRBV4-3 to TRBJ2-1, with TRBD1 matching 9 bases. CDR1 LGHNA and CDR2 YSLEER come from the germline V gene. The CDR3 sequence is 14 residues long. V shed 4 bases, J shed 6 bases, and the junction held 4 bases outside the gene matches. The CDR3 protein is CASSPGTGRNEQFF. In DNA form, the CDR3 reads TGCGCCAGCAGCCCCGGGACAGGGCGCAATGAGCAGTTCTTC.

The chain carries TRBV5-6 and TRBJ2-3; 15 positions agree with TRBD2. This CDR3 contains 17 residues. V lost 2 bases to trimming and J lost 1 base; unmatched junction nucleotides: 2. Germline CDR1 reads SGHDT; CDR2 reads YYEEEE. The CDR3 bases are TGTGCCAGCAGCTTTCGGACTAGCGGGGGGGGCACAGATACGCAGTATTTT. Its translation: CASSFRTSGGGTDTQYF.

This chain links TRBV19 with TRBJ2-2; 7 nucleotides match TRBD1. Trimming took 5 bases from V and 7 from J; bases not matched to a gene: 10. CDR3 length equals 15 residues. CDR1 is LNHDA and CDR2 is SQIVND in the germline V gene (reference sequence). The CDR3 sequence is CASSSAGGKHGELFF. The CDR3 bases are TGTGCCAGTAGTTCAGCAGGGGGTAAACACGGGGAGCTGTTTTTT.

The rearrangement links TRBV5-4 to TRBJ2-7, with 8 bases lining up with TRBD2. J lost 5 bases, V lost 1 base, and 14 bases had no gene match. Germline CDR1 and CDR2: SGHNT and YYREEE (reference sequence). This CDR3 contains 17 residues. CDR3: CASSLRLAGSGVDEQYF. CDR3 sequence (DNA): TGTGCCAGCAGCTTGCGGCTAGCGGGCTCAGGGGTGGACGAGCAGTACTTC.

J is TRBJ1-1 and V is TRBV18; no definite D call. The germline V gene encodes CDR1 KGHSH and CDR2 LQKENI. Deletions cut 3 bases from V and 5 bases from J, with 16 bases between. The CDR3 sequence is 15 residues long. CDR3 amino acids: CASSPLAEARTEAFF. CDR3 nucleotides: TGTGCCAGCTCACCTCTCGCGGAGGCGCGGACTGAAGCTTTCTTT.

This chain joins TRBV15 and TRBJ1-2; D might be TRBD1 (5 bases). Per the germline V gene, CDR1 is LNHNV and CDR2 is YYDKDF (reference sequence). The CDR3 consists of 15 residues. Trimming removed 3 bases from V and 5 bases from J, with 16 bases in between. CDR3 region: CATSSEQVWSYGYTF. The CDR3 DNA reads TGTGCCACCAGCAGTGAACAGGTCTGGTCTTATGGCTACACCTTC.

This chain links TRBV5-5 with TRBJ1-1, with D perhaps matching TRBD1 (5 bases). CDR1 and CDR2 (germline): SGHKS, YYEKEE (reference sequence). V shed 2 bases and J shed 1 base, with 12 bases lying between them. The CDR3 sequence is 15 residues long. CDR3 nucleotide sequence: TGTGCCAGCAGCTTTTCAGTAGGGGCGAACACTGAAGCTTTCTTT. Its protein product is CASSFSVGANTEAFF.